Below are 32 T cell receptor beta chains sequenced from a single sample in a study of blood T cell repertoires in COVID-19. The protocol was immunoSEQ multiplex PCR, while the TCRdb copy is restricted to in-frame clones and leaves out a portion. The table lists 310,000 or so clones, roughly 90% of them singletons, with roughly 4% in the top ten. Specimen: peripheral blood. These receptors were obtained from a woman aged 50 to 65 with active or convalescent COVID-19.

This sequence joins TRBV9 and TRBJ2-1; perhaps TRBD1 as D (6 bases). V lost 3 bases to trimming and J lost 8 bases, with 12 bases between them. CDR1 is SGDLS and CDR2 is YYNGEE in the germline V gene. The CDR3 loop spans 13 amino acids. In DNA, the CDR3 is TGTGCCAGCAGCGCCGCAGGGGACCATGAGCAGTTCTTC. Its translation is CASSAAGDHEQFF. The whole variable domain, filled in from reference TRBV9 and TRBJ2-1, reads DSGVTQTPKHLITATGQRVTLRCSPRSGDLSVYWYQQSLDQGLQFLIQYYNGEERAKGNILERFSAQQFPDLHSELNLSSLELGDSALYFCASSAAGDHEQFFGPGTRLTVL.

This chain joins TRBV2 and TRBJ1-6; a weak D match, TRBD1 (5 bases). The V and J ends lost 4 bases and 9 bases respectively, with 13 bases between them. In germline, CDR1 is SNHLY, CDR2 FYNNEI. The CDR3 is made up of 14 amino acids. CDR3 sequence: CASSGTGTLSPLHF. CDR3 DNA sequence: TGTGCCAGCAGTGGAACCGGGACTCTTTCACCCCTCCACTTT.

The CDR3 bases are TGTGCCAGCAGTTTAACCGGGACAGGGGTTGCAGATACGCAGTATTTT. Translated: CASSLTGTGVADTQYF. The gene calls are TRBV28 and TRBJ2-3; 10 bases are a match to TRBD1. The CDR3 is 16 amino acids. The germline V gene has CDR1 MDHEN and CDR2 SYDVKM. J lost 4 bases, V lost 2 bases, and 6 bases had no gene match.

This clone was seen just once. The rearrangement links TRBV27 to TRBJ2-1; D is uncertain. CDR1 and CDR2 (germline): MNHEY, SMNVEV (reference sequence). V dropped 2 bases and J dropped 0 bases, with 14 bases sitting between them. The CDR3 has 17 amino acids. The CDR3 spells CASSLTVYYSSYNEQFF. The CDR3 DNA sequence: TGTGCCAGCAGTTTAACCGTCTACTATAGCTCCTACAATGAGCAGTTCTTC.

The chain joins TRBV11-2 to TRBJ1-1, with D possibly being TRBD1 (5 bases). Germline V lookup: CDR1 SGHAT, CDR2 FQNNGV. Trimming removed 4 bases from V and 4 bases from J, with 16 bases in between. This CDR3 spans 15 amino acids. CDR3: CASSSRNGGGTEAFF. The CDR3 DNA reads TGTGCCAGCAGCTCTCGGAACGGGGGAGGCACTGAAGCTTTCTTT.

This clone was detected a few times. The rearrangement links TRBV18 to TRBJ2-7; perhaps TRBD1 as D (6 bases). The CDR3 has 16 amino acids. The V gene lost 4 bases and the J gene lost 2 bases, with 18 bases spanning the gap. Germline V CDR1 and CDR2: KGHSH, LQKENI. CDR3: CASSLHPGKGAYEQYF. The DNA for the CDR3 is TGTGCCAGCTCACTACACCCAGGGAAGGGGGCCTACGAGCAGTACTTC.

This sequence joins TRBV10-3 and TRBJ2-2; 8 bases match TRBD2. V shed 9 bases, J shed 7 bases, and the junction held 10 bases outside the gene matches. This CDR3 spans 14 amino acids. Germline CDR1 is ENHRY and CDR2 is SYGVKD. The CDR3 is CAITAGGGLGELFF. For the CDR3, the DNA is TGTGCCATTACGGCGGGCGGGGGGCTCGGGGAGCTGTTTTTT.

This clone was counted only a few times. The chain is built from TRBV6-2 or TRBV6-3 and TRBJ2-2; D unresolved. The germline V and J ends were trimmed by 6 bases and 7 bases, with 12 bases remaining between them. This CDR3 comprises 13 residues. Germline assignment: CDR1 MNHEY and CDR2 SVGEGT. CDR3: CASSPSASGELFF. The CDR3 nucleotides are TGTGCCAGCAGCCCTTCCGCCAGCGGGGAGCTGTTTTTT.

This clone came up once. V gene TRBV5-1 combines with J gene TRBJ1-2, with 9 positions matching TRBD1. V was pared by 3 bases and J by 8 bases, with 2 bases of the junction left unmatched. Germline V gene sequence: CDR1 SGHRS, CDR2 YFSETQ. The CDR3 has 12 residues. The CDR3 loop is CASSWDREGYTF. The CDR3 DNA sequence: TGCGCCAGCAGCTGGGACAGGGAAGGCTACACCTTC.

The chain carries TRBV30 and TRBJ2-1; 7 nucleotides match TRBD2. CDR3 length: 13 amino acids. J lost 10 bases, V lost 0 bases, and 6 bases had no gene match. Germline V gene data show CDR1 as GTSNPN and CDR2 as SVGIG (reference sequence). Written as DNA, the CDR3 is TGTGCCTGGAGTGTCAGCGGGGAAGGAGAGCAGTTCTTC. As protein: CAWSVSGEGEQFF.

The genes are TRBV29-1 and TRBJ1-4; D possibly corresponds to TRBD1 (5 bases). CDR3 length: 12 amino acids. The V gene's germline CDR1 is SQVTM and CDR2 ANQGSEA. Trimming took 6 bases from V and 8 from J, leaving 13 bases between them. The CDR3 region is CSVVGGGEKLFF. The CDR3 DNA is TGCAGCGTAGTTGGGGGAGGCGAAAAACTGTTTTTT. The full variable domain, completed using reference TRBV29-1 and TRBJ1-4, is SAVISQKPSRDICQRGTSLTIQCQVDSQVTMMFWYRQQPGQSLTLIATANQGSEATYESGFVIDKFPISRPNLTFSTLTVSNMSPEDSSIYLCSVVGGGEKLFFGSGTQLSVL.

V usage is TRBV18 and J usage is TRBJ2-1, with D tentatively TRBD2 (5 bases). Germline CDR1 and CDR2: KGHSH and LQKENI. V was shortened by 3 bases and J by 9 bases, with 9 bases between the two germline ends. The CDR3 contains 12 residues. This CDR3 reads CASSPYEGEQFF. CDR3 bases: TGTGCCAGCTCACCTTACGAGGGTGAGCAGTTCTTC.

This chain uses TRBV7-2 with TRBJ2-1; no reliable D call. Germline CDR1 reads SGHTA; CDR2 reads FQGNSA. V lost 4 bases, J lost 8 bases, and 18 bases lay in between. The CDR3 contains 15 residues. The CDR3 DNA is TGTGCCAGCAGCTACGAGGTTGGTAGTATATATGAGCAGTTCTTC. Residues: CASSYEVGSIYEQFF. The whole variable domain, filled in from reference TRBV7-2 and TRBJ2-1, reads GAGVSQSPSNKVTEKGKDVELRCDPISGHTALYWYRQSLGQGLEFLIYFQGNSAPDKSGLPSDRFSAERTGGSVSTLTIQRTQQEDSAVYLCASSYEVGSIYEQFFGPGTRLTVL.

CDR3 nucleotide sequence: TGCGCCAGCAGGGACAGGGCTTCCTACGAGCAGTACTTC. It translates to CASRDRASYEQYF. The chain links TRBV10-1 to TRBJ2-7, with 8 nucleotides matching TRBD1. The CDR3 spans 13 residues. V dropped 6 bases and J dropped 1; count of bases not matched to a gene: 2. Germline CDR1 is WNHNN and CDR2 is SYGVQD (reference sequence).

CDR3 sequence (DNA): TGTGCCAGTAGTATAGGACTAGCGGTTACAGATACGCAGTATTTT. Translation gives CASSIGLAVTDTQYF. The rearrangement joins TRBV19 to TRBJ2-3; 9 positions match TRBD2. Germline lookup yields CDR1 LNHDA and CDR2 SQIVND (reference sequence). V lost 1 base, J lost 3 bases, and 2 bases stayed unmatched. The CDR3 totals 15 residues.

This chain uses TRBV11-2 with TRBJ1-6, with 9 bases identical to TRBD1. CDR1 and CDR2 from the germline V gene are SGHAT and FQNNGV. The CDR3 has 15 amino acids. The J segment lost 5 bases and the V segment lost 5 bases, leaving 4 bases of the junction unmatched. CDR3: CASSQQGADNSPLHF. Written as DNA, the CDR3 is TGTGCCAGCAGCCAACAGGGGGCTGATAATTCACCCCTCCACTTT.

The chain joins TRBV6-5 to TRBJ1-6; perhaps TRBD1 as D (6 bases). The CDR3 extends over 15 amino acids. The V end lost 2 bases, the J end lost 9 bases, and 14 bases lay between the germline ends. Germline CDR1 and CDR2: MNHEY and SVGAGI. This chain's CDR3 is CASSYDRTEGSPLHF. Here the CDR3 DNA reads TGTGCCAGCAGTTACGACAGGACAGAGGGTTCACCCCTCCACTTT.

This chain joins TRBV7-9 and TRBJ2-3, with TRBD2 matching 11 bases. With V trimmed by 3 bases and J by 2 bases, 4 bases remained unmatched. Germline CDR1 SEHNR, CDR2 FQNEAQ (reference sequence). This CDR3 has 16 amino acids. The CDR3 here is CASSFLAGGTTDTQYF. Written as DNA, the CDR3 is TGTGCCAGCAGCTTTCTAGCGGGAGGCACCACAGATACGCAGTATTTT.

The chain links TRBV6-2 or TRBV6-3 to TRBJ2-7, with 9 positions matching TRBD2. V dropped 5 bases and J dropped 1; count of bases not matched to a gene: 3. This CDR3 has 14 residues. Germline CDR1 and CDR2: MNHEY and SVGEGT. The CDR3 DNA sequence: TGTGCCAGCAGTCAGACTAGCGGATCCTACGAGCAGTACTTC. Translating gives CASSQTSGSYEQYF.

The chain combines TRBV9 with TRBJ2-7; 8 nucleotides line up with TRBD1. CDR1 SGDLS and CDR2 YYNGEE come from the germline V gene. With 4 bases clipped from V and 0 bases from J, the junction kept 6 bases outside the gene matches. This CDR3 spans 15 amino acids. This CDR3 reads CASSPDRGPSYEQYF. The CDR3 region has the DNA TGTGCCAGCAGCCCAGACAGGGGCCCCTCCTACGAGCAGTACTTC.

The V call is TRBV28, the J call TRBJ2-3; TRBD1 is a possible D gene (5 bases). CDR3 length: 13 residues. Germline CDR1 is MDHEN and CDR2 is SYDVKM. V was clipped by 2 bases and J by 5 bases, with 8 bases between them. CDR3: CASSLQGGDTQYF. DNA for the CDR3: TGTGCCAGCAGTTTACAGGGCGGAGATACGCAGTATTTT.

Only a few counts were recorded for this clone. This chain's CDR3 is CASSSSPGTGIGGYTF. Here the CDR3 DNA reads TGCGCCAGCAGCTCAAGTCCCGGGACAGGGATCGGTGGCTACACCTTC. This chain links TRBV5-1 with TRBJ1-2; 9 bases line up with TRBD1. V was clipped by 3 bases and J by 7 bases; unmatched bases: 13. This CDR3 contains 16 residues. From germline, CDR1 is SGHRS and CDR2 YFSETQ.

The chain couples TRBV5-5 to TRBJ1-1; TRBD1 is a possible D gene (6 bases). The CDR3 covers 13 residues. In germline, CDR1 is SGHKS, CDR2 YYEKEE (reference sequence). V was clipped by 9 bases and J by 2 bases, with 14 bases between them. The CDR3 DNA follows: TGTGCCACCGAGGGACAACCTAACACTGAAGCTTTCTTT. This encodes CATEGQPNTEAFF. The variable domain in full, completed from reference TRBV5-5 and TRBJ1-1, reads DAGVTQSPTHLIKTRGQQVTLRCSPISGHKSVSWYQQVLGQGPQFIFQYYEKEERGRGNFPDRFSARQFPNYSSELNVNALLLGDSALYLCATEGQPNTEAFFGQGTRLTVV.

The genes are TRBV5-1 and TRBJ2-4; no definite D call. Germline CDR1 SGHRS, CDR2 YFSETQ. Trimming took 0 bases from V and 6 from J, leaving 7 bases between them. The length of the CDR3 is 13 residues. The CDR3, as DNA: TGCGCCAGCAGCTTGGGCGATCGAAACATTCAGTACTTC. This sequence encodes CASSLGDRNIQYF.

V gene TRBV3-1 (or the pseudogene TRBV3-2) combines with J gene TRBJ2-3; 13 bases fit TRBD2. Per germline, CDR1 LGHDT and CDR2 YNNKEL (reference sequence). Trimming took 1 base from V and 3 from J; bases not matched to a gene: 13. There are 20 residues in the CDR3. CDR3 amino acids: CASSQGGGLAGCIATDTQYF. CDR3 bases: TGTGCCAGCAGCCAAGGGGGGGGACTAGCGGGATGTATTGCAACAGATACGCAGTATTTT.

V usage is TRBV3-1 (or the pseudogene TRBV3-2) and J usage is TRBJ1-1; D is uncertain. Germline V gives CDR1 LGHDT, CDR2 YNNKEL (reference sequence). V was clipped by 1 base and J by 1 base, with 13 bases between them. The CDR3 covers 16 residues. CDR3 nucleotide sequence: TGTGCCAGCAGCCAAGCCCAGATCATCCCGAACACTGAAGCTTTCTTT. Protein sequence: CASSQAQIIPNTEAFF.

V and J are TRBV7-9 and TRBJ1-3; D gene unclear. V was pared by 5 bases and J by 4 bases, with 18 bases between. This CDR3 is 16 amino acids long. The V gene's germline CDR1 is SEHNR and CDR2 FQNEAQ (reference sequence). CDR3: CASSPGGGSTGNTIYF. In nucleotides, the CDR3 is TGTGCCAGCAGCCCAGGCGGAGGGTCGACGGGAAACACCATATATTTT.

The CDR3 DNA sequence: TGTGCCAGCAGTCTTGATGCACAGTACTATGGCTACACCTTC. Amino acid sequence: CASSLDAQYYGYTF. This chain joins TRBV6-5 and TRBJ1-2; D gene uncertain. The V gene's germline CDR1 is MNHEY and CDR2 SVGAGI. This CDR3 is built from 14 residues. Trimming shortened V by 5 bases and J by 3 bases, and 13 bases separated the two germline ends.

The chain combines TRBV7-3 with TRBJ1-1; weak D call: TRBD1 (5 bases). This CDR3 has 15 residues. V gave up 6 bases and J gave up 1 base, with 15 bases separating them. CDR1 and CDR2 from the germline V gene are SGHTA and FQGTGA. The CDR3 DNA is TGTGCCAGCAGTCATAATGACAGACAGAACACTGAAGCTTTCTTT. Translation gives CASSHNDRQNTEAFF.

This clone was seen only a few times. V usage is TRBV10-3 and J usage is TRBJ1-3; D is ambiguous. The CDR3 length is 14 residues. CDR1 and CDR2 (germline): ENHRY, SYGVKD. The CDR3 bases are TGTGCTAGTCAAGGCGGAGACTCTGGAAACACCATATATTTT. Translated, it gives CASQGGDSGNTIYF.

The CDR3 nucleotides are TGTGCCAGCAGCCTCAATACGGGACAGGGTGGCTACACCTTC. Encoded protein: CASSLNTGQGGYTF. The chain links TRBV9 to TRBJ1-2; TRBD1 matches 9 bases. The trim removed 4 bases at V and 7 bases at J, leaving 8 bases unmatched. The germline V gene encodes CDR1 SGDLS and CDR2 YYNGEE. The CDR3 length is 14 residues.

This sequence joins TRBV28 and TRBJ1-2, with TRBD1 identical over 12 bases. Trimming took 1 base from V and 5 from J; bases not matched to a gene: 20. The germline CDR1 and CDR2 sequences are MDHEN and SYDVKM. The CDR3 length is 21 residues. CDR3 loop: CASSLFRVRDRGRRGAYGYTF. The CDR3 region has the DNA TGTGCCAGCAGTTTATTTAGGGTTCGGGACAGGGGGCGCAGGGGTGCTTATGGCTACACCTTC.